A selection of T cell receptor beta chains follows, all from one sample in a study of blood T cell repertoires in COVID-19. Sequencing was performed with immunoSEQ multiplex PCR; in TCRdb, only in-frame clones are kept and a portion is missing. The sample carries 200,000 to 250,000 clones, about nine tenths recorded once. The sequenced sample was peripheral blood. The source of these receptors is a man between 60 and 75 years old who had recovered from COVID-19. Each CDR3 is given without its conserved first and last residue.

v_call	j_call	cdr3_aa
TRBV5-5	TRBJ2-2	ASSFLAANTGELF
TRBV7-2	TRBJ2-2	ASSPWGQAAGELF
TRBV9	TRBJ2-1	ASSVGSLAANEQF
TRBV30	TRBJ1-2	ALKAGYGYT
TRBV18	TRBJ2-5	ASSPLHTETQY
TRBV3-1/TRBV3-2	TRBJ1-4	ASSHISWASNEKLF
TRBV2	TRBJ2-5	ASSSDRFYSGETQY
TRBV19	TRBJ1-3	ASSIVTRVSGNTIY
TRBV6-2/TRBV6-3	TRBJ2-3	ASSYWREISDTQY
TRBV5-1	TRBJ1-5	ASSLEPDQPQH
TRBV3-1/TRBV3-2	TRBJ1-2	ASSQDKSNYGYT
TRBV5-1	TRBJ2-5	ASSSPGTGTETQY
TRBV11-2	TRBJ1-2	ASSSTGGSGYT
TRBV5-1	TRBJ1-4	ASSVEPGQGNEKLF
TRBV28	TRBJ2-1	ASRTSGAAADNEQF
TRBV6-4	TRBJ2-7	ASSREAGTEQY
TRBV5-4	TRBJ2-7	ASSAGTVSYEQY
TRBV6-5	TRBJ1-5	ASSYLSYNQPQH
TRBV29-1	TRBJ1-1	SVKRGATEAF
TRBV5-1	TRBJ1-6	ASSLAGRGYNSPLH
TRBV5-1	TRBJ2-7	ASSIGLAGANSYEQY
TRBV7-2	TRBJ1-2	ASSLDVQGYYGYT
TRBV5-5	TRBJ1-6	ASSTGQLNSPLH
TRBV7-9	TRBJ2-6	ASSPNQGISSGANVLT
TRBV4-1	TRBJ1-2	ASSQPPGQGNYGYT
TRBV7-8	TRBJ1-4	ASSSRGRARLDEKLF
TRBV18	TRBJ2-2	ASSPLASPTGELF
TRBV2	TRBJ2-1	FLTRGGEQF
TRBV12-3/TRBV12-4	TRBJ2-1	ASSRTGGSEQF
TRBV7-6	TRBJ1-6	ASSLLGLNNSPLH
TRBV4-1	TRBJ1-5	ASSQSGGNQPQH
TRBV10-2	TRBJ1-1	ASSLGQGAALNTEAF
TRBV30	TRBJ2-7	AWSVGGTAYEQY
TRBV7-2	TRBJ2-2	ASSSFGTRAGELF
TRBV6-5	TRBJ1-6	ASSYSTTHTAPLH
TRBV28	TRBJ1-2	ASSLNPDGVEGYT